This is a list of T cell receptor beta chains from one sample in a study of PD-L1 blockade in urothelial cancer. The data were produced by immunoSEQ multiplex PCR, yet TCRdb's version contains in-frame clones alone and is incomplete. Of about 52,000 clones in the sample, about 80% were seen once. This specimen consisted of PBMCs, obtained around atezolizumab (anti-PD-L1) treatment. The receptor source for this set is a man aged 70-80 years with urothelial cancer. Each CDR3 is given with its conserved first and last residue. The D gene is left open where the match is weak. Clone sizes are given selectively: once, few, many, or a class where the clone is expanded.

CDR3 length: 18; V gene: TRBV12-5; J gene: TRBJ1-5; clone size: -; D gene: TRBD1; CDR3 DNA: TGTGCTAGTGGTTTGAGAAGCCCGCGGACAGGGCCAAATCAGCCCCAGCATTTT; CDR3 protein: CASGLRSPRTGPNQPQHF
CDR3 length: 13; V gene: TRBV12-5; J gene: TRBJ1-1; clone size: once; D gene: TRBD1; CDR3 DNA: TGTGCTAGTGGCCCGACAGGGGGCACTGAAGCTTTCTTT; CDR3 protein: CASGPTGGTEAFF
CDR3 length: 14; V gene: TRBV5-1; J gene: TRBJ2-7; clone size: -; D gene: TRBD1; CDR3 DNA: TGCGCCAGCAGCTTGGAGACAGGGGGGGGCGAGCAGTACTTC; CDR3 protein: CASSLETGGGEQYF
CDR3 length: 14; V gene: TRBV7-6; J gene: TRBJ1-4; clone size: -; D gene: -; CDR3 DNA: TGTGCCACCAGGGCGGGAGCAACTAATGAAAAACTGTTTTTT; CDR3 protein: CATRAGATNEKLFF
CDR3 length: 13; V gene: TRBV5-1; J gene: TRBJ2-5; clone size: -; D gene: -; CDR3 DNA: TGCGCCAGCAACCAGGAGGGTCGAGAGACCCAGTACTTC; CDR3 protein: CASNQEGRETQYF
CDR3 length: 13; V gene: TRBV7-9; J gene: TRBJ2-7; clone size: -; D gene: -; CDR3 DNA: TGTGCCAGCAGCTTGAGTAAACCCTACGAGCAGTACTTC; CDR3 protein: CASSLSKPYEQYF
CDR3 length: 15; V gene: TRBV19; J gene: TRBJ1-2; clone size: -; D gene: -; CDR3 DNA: TGTGCCAGTAGTATCTCGGGTTTATCTAACTATGGCTACACCTTC; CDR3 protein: CASSISGLSNYGYTF
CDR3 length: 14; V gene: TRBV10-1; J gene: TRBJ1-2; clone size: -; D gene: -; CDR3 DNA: TGCGCCAGCAGTGAACAGGTCCCTAACTATGGCTACACCTTC; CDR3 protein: CASSEQVPNYGYTF
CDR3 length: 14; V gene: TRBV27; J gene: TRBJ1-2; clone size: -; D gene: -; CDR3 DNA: TGTGCCAGCAGTTTTGGGGGCGAAATAGGAGGCTACACCTTC; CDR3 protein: CASSFGGEIGGYTF
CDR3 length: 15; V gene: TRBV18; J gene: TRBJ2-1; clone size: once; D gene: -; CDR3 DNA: TGTGCCAGCTCATTGGGGGCGAGCTCCTACAATGAGCAGTTCTTC; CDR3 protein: CASSLGASSYNEQFF
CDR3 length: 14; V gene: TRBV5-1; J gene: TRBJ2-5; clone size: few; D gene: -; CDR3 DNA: TGCGCCAGCAGCCTGGGACTTGCCCAAGAGACCCAGTACTTC; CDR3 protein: CASSLGLAQETQYF
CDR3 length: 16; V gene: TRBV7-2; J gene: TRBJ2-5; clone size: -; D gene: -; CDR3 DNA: TGTGCCAGCAGCCCCAGCCCCGACACCTTCCAAGAGACCCAGTACTTC; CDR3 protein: CASSPSPDTFQETQYF
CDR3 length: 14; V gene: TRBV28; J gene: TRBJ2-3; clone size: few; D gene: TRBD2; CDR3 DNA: TGTGCCAGCAGTACCGGGACTAGCGTAGATACGCAGTATTTT; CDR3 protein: CASSTGTSVDTQYF
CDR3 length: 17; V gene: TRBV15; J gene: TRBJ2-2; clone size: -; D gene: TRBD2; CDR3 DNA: TGTGCCACCAACCAAGCGGGGGGGCCATTCCGCACCGGGGAGCTGTTTTTT; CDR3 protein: CATNQAGGPFRTGELFF
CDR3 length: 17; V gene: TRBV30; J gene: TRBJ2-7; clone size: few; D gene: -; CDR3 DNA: TGTGCCTGGAGTGTTAGGGGGAAGAACACGTTGTCCTACGAGCAGTACTTC; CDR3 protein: CAWSVRGKNTLSYEQYF
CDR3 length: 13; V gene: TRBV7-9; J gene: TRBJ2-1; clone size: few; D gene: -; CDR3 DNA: TGTGCCAGCAGCTACGACAGCTACAATGAGCAGTTCTTC; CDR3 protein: CASSYDSYNEQFF
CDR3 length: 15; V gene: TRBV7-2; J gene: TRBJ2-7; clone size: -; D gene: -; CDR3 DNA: TGTGCCAGCAGCTTAGATTCAGGGCGCTTCTACGAGCAGTACTTC; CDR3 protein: CASSLDSGRFYEQYF
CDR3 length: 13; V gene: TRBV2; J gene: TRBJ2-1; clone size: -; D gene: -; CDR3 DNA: TGTGCCAGCAGTGGACTAGTCCGCAATGAGCAGTTCTTC; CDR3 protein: CASSGLVRNEQFF
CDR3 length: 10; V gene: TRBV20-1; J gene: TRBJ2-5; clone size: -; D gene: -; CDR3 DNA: TGCAGTGCTAGAGATCGGACCCAGTACTTC; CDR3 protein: CSARDRTQYF
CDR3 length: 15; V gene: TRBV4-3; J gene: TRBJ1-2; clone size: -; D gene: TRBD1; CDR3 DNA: TGCGCCAGCAGCCATACCTCCGGGACAGGATATGGCTACACCTTC; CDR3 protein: CASSHTSGTGYGYTF
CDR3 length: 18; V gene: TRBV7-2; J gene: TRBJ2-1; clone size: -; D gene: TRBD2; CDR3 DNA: TGTGCCAGCAGCTTAGCCCGGCCTAGCGGGAGGGCAAAGGCTGAGCAGTTCTTC; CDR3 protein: CASSLARPSGRAKAEQFF
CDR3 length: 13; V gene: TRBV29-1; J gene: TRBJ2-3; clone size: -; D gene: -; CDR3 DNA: TGCAGCGTTACCGGGGGGCGCACAGATACGCAGTATTTT; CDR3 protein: CSVTGGRTDTQYF
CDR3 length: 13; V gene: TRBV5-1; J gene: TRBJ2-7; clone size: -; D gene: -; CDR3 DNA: TGCGCCAGCAGCTTTGGGCCCACCAGCGAGCAGTACTTC; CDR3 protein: CASSFGPTSEQYF
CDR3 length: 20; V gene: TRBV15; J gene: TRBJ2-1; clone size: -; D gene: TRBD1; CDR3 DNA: TGTGCCACCAGCAGAGATGTGGGACAGGGGAAAGCTTTAGACTACAATGAGCAGTTCTTC; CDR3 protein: CATSRDVGQGKALDYNEQFF
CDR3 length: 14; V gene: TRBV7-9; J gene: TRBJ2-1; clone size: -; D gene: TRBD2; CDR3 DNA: TGTGCCAGCAGCTTAGGTACTAGCGGTAGTGAGCAGTTCTTC; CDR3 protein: CASSLGTSGSEQFF
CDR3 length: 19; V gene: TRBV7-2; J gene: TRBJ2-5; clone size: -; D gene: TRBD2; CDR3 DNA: TGTGCCAGCAGCTTAGCTGGTAGCGGGGGGCCGCGCCTCCAAGAGACCCAGTACTTC; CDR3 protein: CASSLAGSGGPRLQETQYF
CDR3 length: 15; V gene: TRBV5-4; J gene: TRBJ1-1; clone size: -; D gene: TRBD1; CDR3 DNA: TGTGCCAGCAGTTTGGCGGGACAGCAGAACACTGAAGCTTTCTTT; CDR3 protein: CASSLAGQQNTEAFF
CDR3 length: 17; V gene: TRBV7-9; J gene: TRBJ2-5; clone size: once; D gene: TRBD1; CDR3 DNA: TGTGCCAGCAGCCCCACCCTCACACAGGGGATAAGGGAGACCCAGTACTTC; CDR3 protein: CASSPTLTQGIRETQYF
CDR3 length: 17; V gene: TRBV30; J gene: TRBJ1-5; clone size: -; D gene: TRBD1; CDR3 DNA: TGTGCCTGGAGTTTCTCACCTCCGGGACAGGGAGTCCAGCCCCAGCATTTT; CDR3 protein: CAWSFSPPGQGVQPQHF
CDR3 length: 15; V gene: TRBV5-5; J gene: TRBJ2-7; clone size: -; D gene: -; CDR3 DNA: TGTGCCAGCAGCTTGGCGGCTAGCGCGTCATACGAGCAGTACTTC; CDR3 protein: CASSLAASASYEQYF
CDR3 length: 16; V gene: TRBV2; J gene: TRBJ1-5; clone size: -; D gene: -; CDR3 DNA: TGTGCCAGCAGTGAAGATGCAGGGATTAGCAATCAGCCCCAGCATTTT; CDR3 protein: CASSEDAGISNQPQHF
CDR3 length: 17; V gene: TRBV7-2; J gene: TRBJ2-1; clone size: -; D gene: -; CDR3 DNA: TGTGCCAGCAGCGTCGCTAGGTCCTCCCTCGGGTACAATGAGCAGTTCTTC; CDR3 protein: CASSVARSSLGYNEQFF
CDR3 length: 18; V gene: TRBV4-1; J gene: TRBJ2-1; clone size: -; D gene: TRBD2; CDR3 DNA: TGCGCCAGCAGCCAAGATTCGGGCGGGAGGGCCCCCTACAATGAGCAGTTCTTC; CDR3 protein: CASSQDSGGRAPYNEQFF
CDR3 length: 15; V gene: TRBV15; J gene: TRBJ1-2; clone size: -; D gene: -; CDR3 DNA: TGTGCCACCAGCCCTTACGGGACTCACTACTATGGCTACACCTTC; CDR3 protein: CATSPYGTHYYGYTF
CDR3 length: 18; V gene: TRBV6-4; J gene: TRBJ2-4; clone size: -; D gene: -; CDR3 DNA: TGTGCCGGCGGATGTAAGGACAGAACAACCCTAGCCAAAAACATTCAGTACTTC; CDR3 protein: CAGGCKDRTTLAKNIQYF
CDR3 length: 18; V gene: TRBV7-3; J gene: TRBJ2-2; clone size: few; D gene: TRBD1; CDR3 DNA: TGTGCCAGCAGCGGAGACCTTGGACAGGGGGCCCAAACCGGGGAGCTGTTTTTT; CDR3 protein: CASSGDLGQGAQTGELFF
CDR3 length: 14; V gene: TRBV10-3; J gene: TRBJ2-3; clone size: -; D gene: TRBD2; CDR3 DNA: TGTGCCACCCGAACGGGGGGGGGCAGGGATACGCAGTATTTT; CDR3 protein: CATRTGGGRDTQYF
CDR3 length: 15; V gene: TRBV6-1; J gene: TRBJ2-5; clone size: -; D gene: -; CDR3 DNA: TGTGCCAGCAGTCCTGGGGGGAGAGGGCAAGAGACCCAGTACTTC; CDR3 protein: CASSPGGRGQETQYF
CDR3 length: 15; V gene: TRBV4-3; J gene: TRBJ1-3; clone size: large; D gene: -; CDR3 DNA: TGCGCCAGCAGCCAAGCCACAGGGTGGGGAAACACCATATATTTT; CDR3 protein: CASSQATGWGNTIYF
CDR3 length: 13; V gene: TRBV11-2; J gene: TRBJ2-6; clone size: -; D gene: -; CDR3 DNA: TGTGCCAGCAGCCTCTCTGGGGCCAACGTCCTGACTTTC; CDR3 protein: CASSLSGANVLTF
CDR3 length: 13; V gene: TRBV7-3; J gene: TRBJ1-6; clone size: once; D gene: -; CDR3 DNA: TGTGCCAGCAGCTTAAGACATACCCTACCCCTCCACTTT; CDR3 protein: CASSLRHTLPLHF
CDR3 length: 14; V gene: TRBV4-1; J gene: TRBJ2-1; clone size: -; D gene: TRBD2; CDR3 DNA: TGCGCCAGCAGCCAAGCGGCTAGCGGGAGAGGGCAGTTCTTC; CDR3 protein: CASSQAASGRGQFF
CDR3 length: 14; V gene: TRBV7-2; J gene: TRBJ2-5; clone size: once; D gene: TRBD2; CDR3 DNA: TGTGCCAGCAGCACCACCTGGGAGGGGCAGACCCAGTACTTC; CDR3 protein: CASSTTWEGQTQYF
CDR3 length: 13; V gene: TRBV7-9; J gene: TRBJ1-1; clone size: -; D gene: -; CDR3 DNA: TGTGCCAGCTCCCGGGGGGGGAGAGGGGAAGCTTTCTTT; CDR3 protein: CASSRGGRGEAFF
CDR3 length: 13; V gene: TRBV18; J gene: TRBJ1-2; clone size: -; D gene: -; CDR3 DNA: TGTGCCAGCTTGAAGGACAGTTTTTATGGCTACACCTTC; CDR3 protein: CASLKDSFYGYTF
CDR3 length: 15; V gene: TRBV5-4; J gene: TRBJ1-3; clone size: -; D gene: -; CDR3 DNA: TGTGCCAGCAGCTTGATCGGGAGCACTGGAAACACCATATATTTT; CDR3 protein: CASSLIGSTGNTIYF
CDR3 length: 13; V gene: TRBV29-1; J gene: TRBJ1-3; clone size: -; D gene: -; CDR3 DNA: TGCAGCCCCGGACAAAACTCTGGAAACACCATATATTTT; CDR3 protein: CSPGQNSGNTIYF
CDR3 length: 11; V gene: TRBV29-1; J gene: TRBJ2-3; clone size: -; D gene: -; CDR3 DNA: TGCAGCGTTGAACACCAGAATGCGCAGTATTTT; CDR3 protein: CSVEHQNAQYF
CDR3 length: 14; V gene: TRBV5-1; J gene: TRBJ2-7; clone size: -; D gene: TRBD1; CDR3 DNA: TGCGCCAGCAGCTTGGCCCCCGACAGGGACGAGCAGTACTTC; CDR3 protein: CASSLAPDRDEQYF
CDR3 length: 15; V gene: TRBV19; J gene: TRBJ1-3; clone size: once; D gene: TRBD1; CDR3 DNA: TGTGCCAGTAGTATAGCAGGGGGCTCTGGAAACACCATATATTTT; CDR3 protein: CASSIAGGSGNTIYF
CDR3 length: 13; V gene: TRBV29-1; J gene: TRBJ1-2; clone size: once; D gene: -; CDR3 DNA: TGCAGCGTTCGAGGACAGCCTTTCGATGGCTACACCTTC; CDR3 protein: CSVRGQPFDGYTF
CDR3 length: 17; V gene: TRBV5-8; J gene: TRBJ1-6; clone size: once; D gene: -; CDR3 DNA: TGTGCCAGCAGCCACCGCGGGGGTCCAGGAGAGGGTTCACCCCTCCACTTT; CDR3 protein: CASSHRGGPGEGSPLHF